The 2 T cell receptor beta chains below were found in one sample sequenced in a study of blood T cell repertoires in COVID-19 (dated by TCRdb to the early 2020s). The library was made by the immunoSEQ multiplex PCR assay. TCRdb holds this immuneACCESS table with in-frame rearrangements only. Some clones are missing; in checked studies, unresolved V genes explain under half, and the rest has no known cause. This sample is represented by roughly 80,000 clones; around 86% of them were singletons. Roughly 27% of the sample belongs to the ten largest clones. The sequenced sample consisted of peripheral blood. These receptors were collected from a human donor in a cohort sampled during active COVID-19.

The chain recombines TRBV7-8 with TRBJ1-1; D is unresolved. The ends were cut back, 7 bases at V and 1 base at J, with 10 bases in the middle. CDR3 length: 13 residues. Germline V gene lookup returns CDR1 SGHVS and CDR2 FQNEAQ. CDR3 protein: CASIETQNTEAFF. As DNA, the CDR3 is TGTGCCAGCATAGAGACTCAGAACACTGAAGCTTTCTTT.

The chain couples TRBV5-6 to TRBJ1-6; D remains unclear. The CDR3 extends over 18 amino acids. CDR1 is SGHDT and CDR2 is YYEEEE in the germline V gene. V was cut by 4 bases and J by 8 bases, with 25 bases left in between. CDR3 DNA: TGTGCCAGCAGCCTGGGTCCCTACGCGCTGCTAAGCGATTCACCCCTCCACTTT. As protein: CASSLGPYALLSDSPLHF.